This TCR beta chain was obtained from a study of T cells in Graves' hyperthyroidism and ophthalmopathy. This clonotype has a count of ten or more. Antigen: not known. No ophthalmopathy progression within 18 months constituted stable Graves' hyperthyroidism. An approximately 10 ml volume of fresh peripheral blood provided the PBMCs. The CDR3 has 16 amino acids. Germline values: CDR1 LNHNV, CDR2 YYDKDF (reference sequence). Trimming took off 0 bases at V and 1 base at J, with 13 bases between the two ends. Findings and caveats of the study: Most expanded thyroid clonotypes above 0.001 also appeared in blood.

The CDR3 regions of TCR beta were amplified from RNA transcripts. The HTBI primer set was used in a first-round RT-PCR of the TCR CDR3. Each CDR3 protein is one row after TCRdb ran MiXCR on the multiplex PCR reads. The table includes more than 550,000 distinct CDR3 sequences, roughly 17% detected once. The clonotype was recovered from a man aged 45-65 years with Graves' hyperthyroidism. V usage is TRBV15 and J usage is TRBJ2-7, with D perhaps matching TRBD2 (5 bases). The specimen was blood. CDR3 nucleotides: TGTGCCACCAGCAGAGAGGGCGGGCGGACTTCCTACGAGCAGTACTTC. It translates to CATSREGGRTSYEQYF.